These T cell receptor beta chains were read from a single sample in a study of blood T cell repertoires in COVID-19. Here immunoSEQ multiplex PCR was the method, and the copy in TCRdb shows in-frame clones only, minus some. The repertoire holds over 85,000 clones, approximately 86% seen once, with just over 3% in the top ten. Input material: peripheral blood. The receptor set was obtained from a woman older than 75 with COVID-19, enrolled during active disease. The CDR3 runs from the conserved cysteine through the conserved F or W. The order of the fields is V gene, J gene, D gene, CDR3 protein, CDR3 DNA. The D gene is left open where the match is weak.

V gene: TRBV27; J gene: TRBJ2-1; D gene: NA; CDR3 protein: CASSLVTGNEQFF; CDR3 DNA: TGTGCCAGCAGTTTAGTTACGGGGAATGAGCAGTTCTTC
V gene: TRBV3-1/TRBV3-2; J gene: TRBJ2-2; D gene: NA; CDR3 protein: CASSQLVFGNTGELFF; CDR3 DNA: TGTGCCAGCAGCCAACTAGTCTTCGGTAACACCGGGGAGCTGTTTTTT
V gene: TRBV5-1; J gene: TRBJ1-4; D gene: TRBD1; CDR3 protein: CASGKTGQTNEKLFF; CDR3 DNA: TGCGCCAGCGGGAAGACAGGGCAGACTAATGAAAAACTGTTTTTT
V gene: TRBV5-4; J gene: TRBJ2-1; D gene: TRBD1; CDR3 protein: CASSWDSSYNEQFF; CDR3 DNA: TGTGCCAGCAGCTGGGACAGCTCCTACAATGAGCAGTTCTTC
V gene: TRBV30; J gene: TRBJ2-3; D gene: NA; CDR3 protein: CAWNRAQGDTQYF; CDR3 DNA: TGTGCCTGGAACCGGGCCCAGGGAGATACGCAGTATTTT
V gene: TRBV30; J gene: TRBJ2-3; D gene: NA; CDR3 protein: CAWSPSNGYTQYF; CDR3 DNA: TGTGCCTGGTCCCCGAGTAACGGTTATACGCAGTATTTT
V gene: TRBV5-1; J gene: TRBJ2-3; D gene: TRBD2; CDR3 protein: CASSKGTSGRITDTQYF; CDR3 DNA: TGCGCCAGCAGCAAAGGGACTAGCGGGAGGATCACAGATACGCAGTATTTT
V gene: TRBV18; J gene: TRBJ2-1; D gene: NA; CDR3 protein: CASTNRTVYNEQFF; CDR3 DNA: TGTGCCAGTACTAATAGGACAGTCTACAATGAGCAGTTCTTC
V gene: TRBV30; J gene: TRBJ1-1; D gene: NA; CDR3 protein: CARGSGGTEAFF; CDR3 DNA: TGTGCCCGGGGGTCCGGAGGCACTGAAGCTTTCTTT
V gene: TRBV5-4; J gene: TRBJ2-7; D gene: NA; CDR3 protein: CASSSGAGPYEQYF; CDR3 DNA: TGTGCCAGCAGCTCTGGCGCAGGGCCCTACGAGCAGTACTTC
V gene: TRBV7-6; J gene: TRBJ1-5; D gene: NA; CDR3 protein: CASSPTGTGNQPQHF; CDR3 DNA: TGTGCCAGCAGCCCCACCGGTACTGGCAATCAGCCCCAGCATTTT
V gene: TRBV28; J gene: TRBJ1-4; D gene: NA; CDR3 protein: CASNSGNEKLFF; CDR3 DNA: TGTGCCAGCAATTCGGGTAATGAAAAACTGTTTTTT
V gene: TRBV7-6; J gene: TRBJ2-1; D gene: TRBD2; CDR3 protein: CASSPGLAYEQFF; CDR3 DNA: TGTGCCAGCAGCCCGGGACTAGCGTATGAGCAGTTCTTC